This TCR beta chain was sequenced for a study of lymphopenia after photon versus proton radiotherapy (dated by TCRdb to the late 2010s). Turning to the overall study: The study compared the immunological effects of photon versus proton radiation therapy in patients with gastrointestinal tumors who developed high-grade lymphopenia. The study aimed to characterize how the two radiation modalities differ in their impact on the immune system. The cohort comprised 20 to 25 patients with gastrointestinal tumors who received either photon or proton therapy and then developed lymphopenia.

The library was built by means of the immunoSEQ multiplex PCR assay. T cell repertoires were profiled by deep sequencing of rearranged TCR beta loci, alongside multiparametric flow cytometry. TCRdb retrieved this table from immuneACCESS and kept in-frame rearrangements only. Not all clones are present; in checked studies, unresolved V genes account for under half, and no reason is known for the remainder. The sample table holds tens of thousands of clones, of which more than 75% were seen once. The ten largest clonotypes hold approximately 0.81% of the sample. Here is what the overall study found, with its caveats: After the lymphocyte count nadir, repertoires from photon-treated patients showed oligoclonal expansion, particularly of CD8+ Temra cells, and this expansion drove the decline in diversity. During treatment, patients who received proton therapy stayed relatively stable, whereas patients who received photon therapy lost naive T cells and TCR diversity and gained effector/memory populations. Among patients across the cohort who died, overall survival time showed an inverse correlation with a larger post-nadir drop in TCR diversity. The survival association was assessed only in patients who died, and the authors presented better survival with proton therapy as a possibility rather than a demonstrated result.

As to this clone: There is no known antigen for this receptor. Base quality data are lacking; no much larger clone is found one base away.

The source was peripheral blood, collected from a patient treated with photon-based radiotherapy. This TCR derives from a woman aged 50 to 60 with cholangiocarcinoma.

The CDR3 region: CASSWDGSYEQYF. The DNA reads as follows: TGTGCCAGCAGCTGGGACGGGTCCTACGAGCAGTACTTC. The V gene is TRBV11-2 and the J gene is TRBJ2-7; the D gene assignment is perhaps TRBD1 or TRBD2, with each matching 5 bases. Trimming costs V 4 bases and J 1 base, and their ends lie 8 bases apart. The germline V gene provides CDR1 SGHAT and CDR2 FQNNGV. Counted from cysteine to phenylalanine, this CDR3 has 13 amino acids. Of the read, only the CDR3 DNA is kept; its 39 bases are in frame from base 1.